The sequence of this T cell receptor (beta chain) was determined in a study of OX40 agonist ivuxolimab in advanced cancers. Germline V lookup: CDR1 MNHEY, CDR2 SMNVEV (reference sequence). V was cut by 5 bases and J by 7 bases, with 14 bases left in between. This CDR3 has 13 residues. The protocol was immunoSEQ multiplex PCR, while the TCRdb copy is restricted to in-frame clones and leaves out a portion. The table lists 60,000 to 70,000 clones, more than 80% of them singletons. Sequencing used CD4+ or CD8+ T cells sorted from blood, obtained in a trial of the OX40 agonist ivuxolimab. This rearrangement joins TRBV27 to TRBJ1-1; no definite D call. This receptor was taken from an adult with an advanced solid tumor such as melanoma, head and neck, liver or kidney cancer. CDR3 amino acids: CASSEFWAGEAFF. The DNA for the CDR3 is TGTGCCAGCAGTGAATTTTGGGCGGGTGAAGCTTTCTTT.